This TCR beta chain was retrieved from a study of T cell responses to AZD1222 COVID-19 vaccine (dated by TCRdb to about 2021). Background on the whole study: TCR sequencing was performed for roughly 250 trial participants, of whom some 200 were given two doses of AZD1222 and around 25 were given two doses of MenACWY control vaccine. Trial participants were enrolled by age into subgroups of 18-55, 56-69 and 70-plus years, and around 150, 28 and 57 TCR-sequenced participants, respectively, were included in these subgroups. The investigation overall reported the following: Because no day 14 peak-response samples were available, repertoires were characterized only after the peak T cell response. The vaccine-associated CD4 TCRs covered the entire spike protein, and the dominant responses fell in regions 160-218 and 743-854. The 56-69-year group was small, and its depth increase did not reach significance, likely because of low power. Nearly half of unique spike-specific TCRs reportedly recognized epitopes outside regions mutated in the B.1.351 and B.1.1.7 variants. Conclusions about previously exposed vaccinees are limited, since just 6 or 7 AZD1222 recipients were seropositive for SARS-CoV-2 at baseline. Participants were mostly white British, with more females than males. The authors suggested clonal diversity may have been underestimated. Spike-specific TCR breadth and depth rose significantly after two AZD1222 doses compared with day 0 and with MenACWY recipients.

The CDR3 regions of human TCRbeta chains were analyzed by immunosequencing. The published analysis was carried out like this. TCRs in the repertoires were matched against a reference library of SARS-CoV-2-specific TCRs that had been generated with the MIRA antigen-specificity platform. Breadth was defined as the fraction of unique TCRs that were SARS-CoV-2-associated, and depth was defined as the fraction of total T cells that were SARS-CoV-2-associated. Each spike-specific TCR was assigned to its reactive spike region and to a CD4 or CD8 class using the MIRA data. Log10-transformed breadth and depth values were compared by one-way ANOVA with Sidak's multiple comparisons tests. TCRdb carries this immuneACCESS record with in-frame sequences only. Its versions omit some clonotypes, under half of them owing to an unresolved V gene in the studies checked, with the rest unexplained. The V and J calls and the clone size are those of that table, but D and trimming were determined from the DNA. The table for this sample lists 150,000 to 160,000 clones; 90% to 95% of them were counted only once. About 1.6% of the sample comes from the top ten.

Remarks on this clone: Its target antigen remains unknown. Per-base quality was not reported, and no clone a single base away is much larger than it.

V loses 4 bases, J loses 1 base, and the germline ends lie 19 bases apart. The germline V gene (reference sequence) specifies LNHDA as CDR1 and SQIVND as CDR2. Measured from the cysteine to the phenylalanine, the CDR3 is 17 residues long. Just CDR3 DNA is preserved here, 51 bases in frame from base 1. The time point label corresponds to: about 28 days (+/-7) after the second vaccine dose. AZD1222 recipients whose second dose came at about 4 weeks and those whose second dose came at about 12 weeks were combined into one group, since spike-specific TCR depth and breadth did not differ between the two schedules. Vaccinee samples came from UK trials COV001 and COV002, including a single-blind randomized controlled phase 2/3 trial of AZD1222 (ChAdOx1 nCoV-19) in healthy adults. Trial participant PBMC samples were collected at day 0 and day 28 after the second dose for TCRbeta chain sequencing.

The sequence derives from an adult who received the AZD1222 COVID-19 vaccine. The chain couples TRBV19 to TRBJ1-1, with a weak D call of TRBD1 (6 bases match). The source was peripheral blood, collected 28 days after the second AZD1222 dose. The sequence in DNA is TGTGCCAGTAGTACGACTCGGACAGCCGGGTGGAACACTGAAGCTTTCTTT. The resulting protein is CASSTTRTAGWNTEAFF.